A single T cell receptor beta chain is shown here with its context. Its target is not known. The CDR3 is 15 amino acids. Germline V gene sequence: CDR1 LGHDT, CDR2 YNNKEL (reference sequence). V lost 7 bases and J lost 0, with 15 bases in between. This sample is part of a study of T cell responses to AZD1222 COVID-19 vaccine. Only in-frame clones appear in the TCRdb table, and some are missing; sequencing was by immunoSEQ multiplex PCR. The sample holds 160,000 or so clones; 85% to 90% are singletons and the top ten take around 4.5%. Study observations and caveats: Donor demographics were predominantly white British with a female majority; clonal diversity may be underestimated. Targets within unmutated variant regions were reportedly found for nearly half of spike-specific TCRs.

This receptor was taken from an adult who received the MenACWY meningococcal vaccine as a control. Sequences were derived from peripheral blood, sampled 28 days after the second dose of the MenACWY control vaccine. The chain couples TRBV3-1 (or the pseudogene TRBV3-2) to TRBJ1-2; no clear D gene. CDR3 in DNA: TGTGCCAGCACCCCCGGGCCGGGTCCTAACTATGGCTACACCTTC. Translated, it gives CASTPGPGPNYGYTF.